This T cell receptor beta chain comes out of a study of T cell repertoires in cytomegalovirus infection. Study-level information: An indication of both CMV infection and matching HLA type came from public TCR beta signatures.

A note on this clonotype: Its antigen is unidentified.

General observations from the study: CMV carriers with the relevant HLA were identified by cumulative public TCR beta family frequency. Ex vivo, HLA-C-restricted CMV-specific TCR beta clonotypes prevailed over the rest of the response.

TCRdb reprocessed the reads via MiXCR and lists one record per CDR3 protein. The sample yields 600,000 to 800,000 distinct CDR3 sequences, 20% to 25% seen once. The CDR3 extends over 13 amino acids. Trimming cost V 6 bases and J 6 bases, with 14 bases left between them. Sequencing input: CD8+ T cells from PBMCs. The source is a human donor in good health (CMV status not recorded). Some clones in this sample may be carry-over from other donors' samples. This chain links TRBV12-3 or TRBV12-4 with TRBJ1-2; D ambiguous. The CDR3 protein is CASSNGPGHGYTF. The CDR3 DNA reads as TGTGCCAGCAGCAACGGTCCAGGTCATGGCTACACCTTC.